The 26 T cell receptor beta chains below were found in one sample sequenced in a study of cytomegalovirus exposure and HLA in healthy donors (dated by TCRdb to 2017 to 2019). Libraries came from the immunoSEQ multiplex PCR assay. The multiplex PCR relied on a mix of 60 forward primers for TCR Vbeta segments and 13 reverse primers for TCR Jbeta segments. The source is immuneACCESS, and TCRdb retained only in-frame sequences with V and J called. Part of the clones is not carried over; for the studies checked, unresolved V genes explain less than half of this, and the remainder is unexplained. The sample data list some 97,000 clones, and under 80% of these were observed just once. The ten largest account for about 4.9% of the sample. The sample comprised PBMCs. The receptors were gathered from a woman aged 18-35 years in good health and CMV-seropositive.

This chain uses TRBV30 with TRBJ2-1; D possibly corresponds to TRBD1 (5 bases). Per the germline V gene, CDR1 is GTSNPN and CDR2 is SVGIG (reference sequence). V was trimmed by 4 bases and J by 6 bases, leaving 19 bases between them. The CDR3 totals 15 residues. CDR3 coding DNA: TGTGCCTGGACTGCTTCCTGGGCAGGGATCAATGAGCAGTTCTTC. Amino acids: CAWTASWAGINEQFF. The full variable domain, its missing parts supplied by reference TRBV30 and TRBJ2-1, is SQTIHQWPATLVQPVGSPLSLECTVEGTSNPNLYWYRQAAGRGLQLLFYSVGIGQISSEVPQNLSASRPQDRQFILSSKKLLLSDSGFYLCAWTASWAGINEQFFGPGTRLTVL.

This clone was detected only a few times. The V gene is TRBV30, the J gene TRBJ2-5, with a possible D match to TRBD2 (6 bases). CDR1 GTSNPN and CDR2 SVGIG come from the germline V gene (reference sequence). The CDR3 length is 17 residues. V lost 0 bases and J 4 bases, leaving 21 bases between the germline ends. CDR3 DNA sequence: TGTGCCTGGAGTGTTGGGTTTCTGTCGGGAGCCCCAGAGACCCAGTACTTC. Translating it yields CAWSVGFLSGAPETQYF. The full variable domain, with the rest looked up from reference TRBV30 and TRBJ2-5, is SQTIHQWPATLVQPVGSPLSLECTVEGTSNPNLYWYRQAAGRGLQLLFYSVGIGQISSEVPQNLSASRPQDRQFILSSKKLLLSDSGFYLCAWSVGFLSGAPETQYFGPGTRLLVL.

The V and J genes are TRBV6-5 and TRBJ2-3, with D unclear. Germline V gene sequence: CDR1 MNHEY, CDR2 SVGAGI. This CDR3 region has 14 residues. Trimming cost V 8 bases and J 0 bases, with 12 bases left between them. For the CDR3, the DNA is TGTGCCAGCCACTCCGTGACTAGCACAGATACGCAGTATTTT. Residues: CASHSVTSTDTQYF.

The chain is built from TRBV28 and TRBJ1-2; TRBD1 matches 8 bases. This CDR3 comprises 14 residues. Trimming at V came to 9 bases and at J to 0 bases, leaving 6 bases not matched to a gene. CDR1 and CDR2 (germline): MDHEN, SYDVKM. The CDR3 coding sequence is TGTGCCAGTGGACAGGGCGCCGCTAACTATGGCTACACCTTC. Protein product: CASGQGAANYGYTF.

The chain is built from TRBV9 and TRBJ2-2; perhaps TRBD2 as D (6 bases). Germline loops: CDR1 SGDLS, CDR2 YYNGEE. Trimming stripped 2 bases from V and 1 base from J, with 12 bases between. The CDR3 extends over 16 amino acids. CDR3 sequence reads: CASSVGGALNTGELFF. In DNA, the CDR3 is TGTGCCAGCAGCGTCGGCGGGGCGCTGAACACCGGGGAGCTGTTTTTT.

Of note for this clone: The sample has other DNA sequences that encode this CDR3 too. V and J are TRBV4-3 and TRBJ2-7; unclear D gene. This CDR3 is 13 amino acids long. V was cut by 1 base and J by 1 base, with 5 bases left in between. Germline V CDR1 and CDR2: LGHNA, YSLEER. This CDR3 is CASSQAVSYEQYF. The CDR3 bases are TGCGCCAGCAGCCAAGCTGTATCCTACGAGCAGTACTTC.

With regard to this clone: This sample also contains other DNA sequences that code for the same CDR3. In nucleotides, the CDR3 is TGCGCCAGCAGCTACTCGACAGGTGTCTACGGCTACACCTTC. It translates to CASSYSTGVYGYTF. This chain connects TRBV5-1 to TRBJ1-2, with D possibly being TRBD1 (6 bases). This CDR3 has 14 residues. The germline V gene has CDR1 SGHRS and CDR2 YFSETQ. The germline V and J ends were trimmed by 3 bases and 8 bases, with 17 bases remaining between them.

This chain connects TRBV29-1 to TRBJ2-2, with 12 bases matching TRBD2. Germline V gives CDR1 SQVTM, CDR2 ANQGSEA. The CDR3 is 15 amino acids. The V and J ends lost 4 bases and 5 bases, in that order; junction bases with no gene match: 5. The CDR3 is CSVGGLAGWTGELFF. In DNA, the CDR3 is TGCAGCGTTGGGGGACTAGCGGGTTGGACCGGGGAGCTGTTTTTT.

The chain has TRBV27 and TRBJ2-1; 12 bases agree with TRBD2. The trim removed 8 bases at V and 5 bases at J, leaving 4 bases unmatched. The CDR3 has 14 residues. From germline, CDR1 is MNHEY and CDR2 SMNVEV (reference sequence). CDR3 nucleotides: TGTGCCAGCGGACTAGCGGGACTTAACAATGAGCAGTTCTTC. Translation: CASGLAGLNNEQFF.

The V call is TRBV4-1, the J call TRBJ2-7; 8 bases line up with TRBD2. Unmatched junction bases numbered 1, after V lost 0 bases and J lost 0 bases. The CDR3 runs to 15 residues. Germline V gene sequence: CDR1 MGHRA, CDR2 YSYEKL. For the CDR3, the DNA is TGCGCCAGCAGCCAAGACCGGGGGGGCTCCTACGAGCAGTACTTC. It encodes CASSQDRGGSYEQYF.

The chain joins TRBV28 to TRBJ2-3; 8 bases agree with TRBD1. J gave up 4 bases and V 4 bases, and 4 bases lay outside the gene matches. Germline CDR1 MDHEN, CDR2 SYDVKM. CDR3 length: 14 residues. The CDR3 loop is CASSSRTGPDTQYF. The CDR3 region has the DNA TGTGCCAGCAGTTCTAGGACAGGGCCAGATACGCAGTATTTT.

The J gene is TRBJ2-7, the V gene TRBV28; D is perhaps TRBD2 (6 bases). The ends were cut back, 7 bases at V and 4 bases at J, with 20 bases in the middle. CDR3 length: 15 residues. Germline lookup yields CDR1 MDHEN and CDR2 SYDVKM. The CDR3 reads CASTNRDGGHYEQYF. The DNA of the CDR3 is TGTGCCAGCACCAACCGGGACGGGGGTCATTACGAGCAGTACTTC.

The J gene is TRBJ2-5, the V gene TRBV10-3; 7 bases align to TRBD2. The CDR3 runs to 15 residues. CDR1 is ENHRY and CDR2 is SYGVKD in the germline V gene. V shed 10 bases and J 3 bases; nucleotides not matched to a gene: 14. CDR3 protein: CATSPGGRGEETQYF. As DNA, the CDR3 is TGTGCCACCTCCCCGGGCGGGAGAGGGGAAGAGACCCAGTACTTC.

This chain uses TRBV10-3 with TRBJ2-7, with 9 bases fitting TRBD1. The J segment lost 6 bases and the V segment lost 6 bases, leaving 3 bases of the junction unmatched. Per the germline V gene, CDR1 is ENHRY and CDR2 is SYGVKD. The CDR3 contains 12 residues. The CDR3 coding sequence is TGTGCCATCAGACAGGGGGCTGGCGAGCAGTACTTC. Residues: CAIRQGAGEQYF.

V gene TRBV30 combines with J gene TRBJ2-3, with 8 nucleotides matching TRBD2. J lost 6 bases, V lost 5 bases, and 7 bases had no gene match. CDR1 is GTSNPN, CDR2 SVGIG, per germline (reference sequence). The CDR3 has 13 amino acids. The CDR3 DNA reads TGTGCCTGGGGGCAGCGGGAGCGGGATACGCAGTATTTT. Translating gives CAWGQRERDTQYF.

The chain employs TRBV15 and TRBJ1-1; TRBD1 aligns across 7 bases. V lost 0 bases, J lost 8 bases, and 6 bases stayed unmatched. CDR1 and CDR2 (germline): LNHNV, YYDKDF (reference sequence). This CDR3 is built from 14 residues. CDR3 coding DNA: TGTGCCACCAGCAGAGATGGAGAGACAGGGGAAGCTTTCTTT. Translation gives CATSRDGETGEAFF.

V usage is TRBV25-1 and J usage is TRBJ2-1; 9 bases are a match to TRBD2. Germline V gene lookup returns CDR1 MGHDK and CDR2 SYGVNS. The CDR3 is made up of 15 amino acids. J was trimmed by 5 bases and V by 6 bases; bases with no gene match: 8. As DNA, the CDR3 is TGTGCCAGCAGGGCTACTAGCGGGTTGAACAATGAGCAGTTCTTC. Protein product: CASRATSGLNNEQFF.

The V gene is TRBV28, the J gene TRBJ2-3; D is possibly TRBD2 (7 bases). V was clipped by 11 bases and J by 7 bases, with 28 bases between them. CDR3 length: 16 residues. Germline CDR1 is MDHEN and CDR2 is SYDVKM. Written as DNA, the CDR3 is TGTGCCGGCCCAAACCCGGGGGGCGGGATTAACCATACGCAGTATTTT. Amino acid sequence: CAGPNPGGGINHTQYF.

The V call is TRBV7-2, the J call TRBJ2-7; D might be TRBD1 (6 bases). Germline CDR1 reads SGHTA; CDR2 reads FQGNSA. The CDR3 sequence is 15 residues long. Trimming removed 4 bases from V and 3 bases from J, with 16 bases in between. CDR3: CASSSYRVLGYEQYF. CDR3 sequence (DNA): TGTGCCAGCAGCTCATACAGGGTATTGGGCTACGAGCAGTACTTC.

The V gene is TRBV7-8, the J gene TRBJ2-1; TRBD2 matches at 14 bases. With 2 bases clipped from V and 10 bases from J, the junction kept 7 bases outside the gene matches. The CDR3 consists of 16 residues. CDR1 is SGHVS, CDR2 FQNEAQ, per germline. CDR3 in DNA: TGTGCCAGCAGCTTACCGGGACTAGCGGGAGTAAGGGAGCAGTTCTTC. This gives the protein CASSLPGLAGVREQFF.

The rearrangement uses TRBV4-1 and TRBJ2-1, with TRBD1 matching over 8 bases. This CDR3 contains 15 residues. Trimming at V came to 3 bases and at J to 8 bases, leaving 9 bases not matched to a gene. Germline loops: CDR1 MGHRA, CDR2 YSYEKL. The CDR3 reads CASSQQIGQGYEQFF. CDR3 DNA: TGCGCCAGCAGCCAGCAGATCGGACAGGGCTATGAGCAGTTCTTC.

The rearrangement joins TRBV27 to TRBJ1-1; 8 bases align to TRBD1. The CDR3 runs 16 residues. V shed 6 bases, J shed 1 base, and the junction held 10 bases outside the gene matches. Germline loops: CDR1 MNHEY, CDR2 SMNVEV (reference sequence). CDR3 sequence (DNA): TGTGCCAGCAGACCCCGGACAGGGACGGGGAACACTGAAGCTTTCTTT. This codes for CASRPRTGTGNTEAFF.

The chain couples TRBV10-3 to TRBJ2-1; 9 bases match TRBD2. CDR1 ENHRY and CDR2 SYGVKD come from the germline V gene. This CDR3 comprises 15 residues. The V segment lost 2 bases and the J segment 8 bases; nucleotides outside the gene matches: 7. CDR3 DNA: TGTGCCATCAGTGAGCCTGGGACTAGCTGGGATGAGCAGTTCTTC. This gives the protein CAISEPGTSWDEQFF.

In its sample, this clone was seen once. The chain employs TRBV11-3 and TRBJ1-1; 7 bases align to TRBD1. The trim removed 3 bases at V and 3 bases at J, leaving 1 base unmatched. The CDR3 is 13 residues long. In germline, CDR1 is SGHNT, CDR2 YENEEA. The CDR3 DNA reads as TGTGCCAGCAGCTTCGACAGGGACACTGAAGCTTTCTTT. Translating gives CASSFDRDTEAFF.

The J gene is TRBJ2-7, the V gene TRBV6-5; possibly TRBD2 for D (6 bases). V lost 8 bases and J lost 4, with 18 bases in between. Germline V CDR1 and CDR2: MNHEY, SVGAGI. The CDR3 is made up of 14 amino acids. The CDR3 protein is CASSVADTFYEQYF. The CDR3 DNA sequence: TGTGCCAGCTCGGTAGCGGACACATTTTACGAGCAGTACTTC.

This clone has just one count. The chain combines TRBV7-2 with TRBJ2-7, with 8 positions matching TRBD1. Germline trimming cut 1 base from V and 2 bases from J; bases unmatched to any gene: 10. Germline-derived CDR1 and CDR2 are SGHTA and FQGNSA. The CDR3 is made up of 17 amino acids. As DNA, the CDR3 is TGTGCCAGCAGCTTAGTTTCTCACGGGACAGGTACCTACGAGCAGTACTTC. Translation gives CASSLVSHGTGTYEQYF.